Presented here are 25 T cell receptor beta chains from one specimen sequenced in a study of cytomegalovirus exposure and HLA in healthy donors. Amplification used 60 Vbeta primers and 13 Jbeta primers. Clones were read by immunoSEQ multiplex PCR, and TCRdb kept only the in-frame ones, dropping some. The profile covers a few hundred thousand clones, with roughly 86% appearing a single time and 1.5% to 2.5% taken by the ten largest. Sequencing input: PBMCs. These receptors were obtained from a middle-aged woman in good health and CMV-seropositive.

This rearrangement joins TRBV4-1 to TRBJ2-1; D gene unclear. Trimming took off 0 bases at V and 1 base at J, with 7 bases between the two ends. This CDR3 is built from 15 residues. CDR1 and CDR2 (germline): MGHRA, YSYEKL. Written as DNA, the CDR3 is TGCGCCAGCAGCCAAGAAGTAGTATCCTACAATGAGCAGTTCTTC. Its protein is CASSQEVVSYNEQFF.

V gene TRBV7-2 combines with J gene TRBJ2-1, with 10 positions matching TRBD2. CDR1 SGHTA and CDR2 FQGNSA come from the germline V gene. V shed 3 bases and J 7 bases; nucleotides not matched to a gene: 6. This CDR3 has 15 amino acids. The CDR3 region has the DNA TGTGCCAGCAGCTTCCTAGCGGGAGAACTAAATGAGCAGTTCTTC. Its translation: CASSFLAGELNEQFF.

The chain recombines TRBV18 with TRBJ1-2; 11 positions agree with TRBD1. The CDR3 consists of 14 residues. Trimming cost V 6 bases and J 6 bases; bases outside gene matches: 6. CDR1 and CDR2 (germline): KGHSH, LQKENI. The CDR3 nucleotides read TGTGCCAGCTCGTGGACAGGGGGCTCTGATGGCTACACCTTC. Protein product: CASSWTGGSDGYTF.

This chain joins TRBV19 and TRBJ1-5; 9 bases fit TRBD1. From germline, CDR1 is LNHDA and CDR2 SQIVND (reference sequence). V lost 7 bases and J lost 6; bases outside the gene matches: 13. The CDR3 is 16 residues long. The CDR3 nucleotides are TGTGCCAGTAAAGAAAGCACAGGGGGCGCGTCTCAGCCCCAGCATTTT. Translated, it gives CASKESTGGASQPQHF.

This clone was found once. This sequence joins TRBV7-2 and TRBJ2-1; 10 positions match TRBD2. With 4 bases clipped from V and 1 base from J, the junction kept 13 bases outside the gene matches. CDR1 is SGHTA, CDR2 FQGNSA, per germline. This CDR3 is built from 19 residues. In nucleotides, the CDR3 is TGTGCCAGCAGCTCCCCAGCGGGAGGGAACCTAGGTTCCTACAATGAGCAGTTCTTC. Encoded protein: CASSSPAGGNLGSYNEQFF.

In nucleotides, the CDR3 is TGCGCCAGCAGCCAAGATCAGGACAGATCCTACGAGCAGTACTTC. Translation gives CASSQDQDRSYEQYF. The chain links TRBV4-3 to TRBJ2-7, with D perhaps matching TRBD1 (6 bases). The CDR3 has 15 residues. The germline gives CDR1 LGHNA, CDR2 YSLEER. V dropped 0 bases and J dropped 1 base, with 10 bases sitting between them.

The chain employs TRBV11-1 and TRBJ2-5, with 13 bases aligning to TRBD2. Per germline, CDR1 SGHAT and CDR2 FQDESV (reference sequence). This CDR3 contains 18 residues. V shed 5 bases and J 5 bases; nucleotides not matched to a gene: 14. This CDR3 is CASSPGLAGAYIKETQYF. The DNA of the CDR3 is TGTGCCAGCAGCCCTGGACTAGCGGGAGCCTACATCAAGGAGACCCAGTACTTC.

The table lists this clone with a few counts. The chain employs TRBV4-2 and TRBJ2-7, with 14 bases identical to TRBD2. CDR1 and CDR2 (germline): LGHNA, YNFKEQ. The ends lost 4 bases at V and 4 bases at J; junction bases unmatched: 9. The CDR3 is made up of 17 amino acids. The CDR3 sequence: CASSLRTSGRILYEQYF. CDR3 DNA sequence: TGTGCCAGCAGCCTTCGGACTAGCGGGAGGATTCTTTACGAGCAGTACTTC.

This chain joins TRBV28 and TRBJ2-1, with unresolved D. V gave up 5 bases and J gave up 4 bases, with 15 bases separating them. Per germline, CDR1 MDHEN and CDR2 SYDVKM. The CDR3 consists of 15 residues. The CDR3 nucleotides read TGTGCCAGCAGTCCCCCAGGCCCCCCGTACAATGAGCAGTTCTTC. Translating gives CASSPPGPPYNEQFF.

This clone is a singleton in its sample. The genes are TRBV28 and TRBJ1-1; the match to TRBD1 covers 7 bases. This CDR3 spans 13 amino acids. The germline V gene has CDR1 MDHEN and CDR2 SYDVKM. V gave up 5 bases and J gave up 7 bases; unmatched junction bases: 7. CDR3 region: CASSPGGSLEAFF. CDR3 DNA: TGTGCCAGCAGTCCAGGGGGGTCCCTTGAAGCTTTCTTT. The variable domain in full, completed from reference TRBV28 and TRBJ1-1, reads DVKVTQSSRYLVKRTGEKVFLECVQDMDHENMFWYRQDPGLGLRLIYFSYDVKMKEKGDIPEGYSVSREKKERFSLILESASTNQTSMYLCASSPGGSLEAFFGQGTRLTVV.

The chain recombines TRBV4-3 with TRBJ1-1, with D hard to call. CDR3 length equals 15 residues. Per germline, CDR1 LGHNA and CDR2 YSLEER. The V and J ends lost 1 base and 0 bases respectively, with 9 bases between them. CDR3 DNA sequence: TGCGCCAGCAGCCAAGTAGTCGAGATGAACACTGAAGCTTTCTTT. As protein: CASSQVVEMNTEAFF.

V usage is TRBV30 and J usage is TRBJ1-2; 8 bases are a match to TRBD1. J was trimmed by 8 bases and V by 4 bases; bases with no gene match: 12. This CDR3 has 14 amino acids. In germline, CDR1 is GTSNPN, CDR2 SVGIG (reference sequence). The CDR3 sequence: CAWKTAGTGDGYTF. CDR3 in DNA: TGTGCCTGGAAAACTGCCGGGACAGGAGACGGCTACACCTTC.

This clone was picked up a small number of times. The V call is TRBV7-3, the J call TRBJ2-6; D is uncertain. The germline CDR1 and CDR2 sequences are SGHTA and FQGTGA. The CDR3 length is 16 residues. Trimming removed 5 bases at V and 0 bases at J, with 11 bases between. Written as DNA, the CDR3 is TGTGCCAGCAGCCCAGCTCCTAGCTCTGGGGCCAACGTCCTGACTTTC. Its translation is CASSPAPSSGANVLTF.

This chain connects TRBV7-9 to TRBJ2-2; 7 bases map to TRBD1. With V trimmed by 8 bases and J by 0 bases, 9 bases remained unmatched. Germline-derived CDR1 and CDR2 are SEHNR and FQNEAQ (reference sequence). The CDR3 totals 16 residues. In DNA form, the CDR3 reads TGTGCCAGCGACTCTCTCGGGACAGCGAACACCGGGGAGCTGTTTTTT. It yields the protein CASDSLGTANTGELFF. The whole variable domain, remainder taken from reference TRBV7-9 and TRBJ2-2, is DTGVSQNPRHKITKRGQNVTFRCDPISEHNRLYWYRQTLGQGPEFLTYFQNEAQLEKSRLLSDRFSAERPKGSFSTLEIQRTEQGDSAMYLCASDSLGTANTGELFFGEGSRLTVL.

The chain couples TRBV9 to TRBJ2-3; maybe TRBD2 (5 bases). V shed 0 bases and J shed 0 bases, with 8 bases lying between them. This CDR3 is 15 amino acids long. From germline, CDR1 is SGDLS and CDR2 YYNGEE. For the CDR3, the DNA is TGTGCCAGCAGCGTAGGTCCTAGCAGCACAGATACGCAGTATTTT. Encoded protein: CASSVGPSSTDTQYF.

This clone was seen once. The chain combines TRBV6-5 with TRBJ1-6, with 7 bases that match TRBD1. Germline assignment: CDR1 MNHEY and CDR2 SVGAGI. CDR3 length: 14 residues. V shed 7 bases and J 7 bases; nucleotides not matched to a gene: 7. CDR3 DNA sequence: TGTGCCAGCAAGAACAGGGGACAAAATTCACCCCTCCACTTT. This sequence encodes CASKNRGQNSPLHF.

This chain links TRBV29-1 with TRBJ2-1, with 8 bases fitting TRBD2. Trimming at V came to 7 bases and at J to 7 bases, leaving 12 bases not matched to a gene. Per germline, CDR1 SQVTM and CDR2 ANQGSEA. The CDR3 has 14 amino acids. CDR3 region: CSADMSGRWNEQFF. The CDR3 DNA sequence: TGCAGCGCCGACATGAGCGGGAGATGGAATGAGCAGTTCTTC.

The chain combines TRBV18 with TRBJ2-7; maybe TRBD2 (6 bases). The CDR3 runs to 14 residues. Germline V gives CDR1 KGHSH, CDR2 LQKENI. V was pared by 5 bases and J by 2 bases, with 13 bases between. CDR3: CASSTDGRAYEQYF. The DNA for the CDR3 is TGTGCCAGCTCAACTGACGGGAGAGCCTACGAGCAGTACTTC. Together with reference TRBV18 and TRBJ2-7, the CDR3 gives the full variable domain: NAGVMQNPRHLVRRRGQEARLRCSPMKGHSHVYWYRQLPEEGLKFMVYLQKENIIDESGMPKERFSAEFPKEGPSILRIQQVVRGDSAAYFCASSTDGRAYEQYFGPGTRLTVT.

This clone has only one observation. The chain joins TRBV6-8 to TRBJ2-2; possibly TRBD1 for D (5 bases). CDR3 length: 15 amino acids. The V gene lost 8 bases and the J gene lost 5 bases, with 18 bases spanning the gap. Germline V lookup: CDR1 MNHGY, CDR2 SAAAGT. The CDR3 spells CASPRTPQGTGELFF. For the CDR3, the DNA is TGTGCCAGCCCTAGGACACCCCAGGGTACCGGGGAGCTGTTTTTT.

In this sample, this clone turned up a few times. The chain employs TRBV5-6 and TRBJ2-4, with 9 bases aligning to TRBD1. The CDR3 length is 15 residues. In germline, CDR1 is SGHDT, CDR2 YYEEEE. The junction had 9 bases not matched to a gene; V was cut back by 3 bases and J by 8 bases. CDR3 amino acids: CASSSGTGKWDIQYF. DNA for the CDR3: TGTGCCAGCAGCTCCGGGACAGGGAAATGGGACATTCAGTACTTC. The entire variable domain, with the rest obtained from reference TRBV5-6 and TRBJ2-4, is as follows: DAGVTQSPTHLIKTRGQQVTLRCSPKSGHDTVSWYQQALGQGPQFIFQYYEEEERQRGNFPDRFSGHQFPNYSSELNVNALLLGDSALYLCASSSGTGKWDIQYFGAGTRLSVL.

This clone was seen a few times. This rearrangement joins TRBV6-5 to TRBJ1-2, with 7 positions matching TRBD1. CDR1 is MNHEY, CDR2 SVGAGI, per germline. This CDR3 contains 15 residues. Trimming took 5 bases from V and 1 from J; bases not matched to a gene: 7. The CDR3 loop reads CASSTRQGGNYGYTF. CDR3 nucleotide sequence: TGTGCCAGCAGTACACGACAGGGTGGTAACTATGGCTACACCTTC.

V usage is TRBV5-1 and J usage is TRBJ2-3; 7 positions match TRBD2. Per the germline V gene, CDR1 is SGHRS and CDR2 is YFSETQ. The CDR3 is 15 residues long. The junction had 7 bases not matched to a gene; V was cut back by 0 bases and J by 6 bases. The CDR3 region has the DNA TGCGCCAGCAGCTTGGTTGCGGGAGCCCCGGATACGCAGTATTTT. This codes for CASSLVAGAPDTQYF.

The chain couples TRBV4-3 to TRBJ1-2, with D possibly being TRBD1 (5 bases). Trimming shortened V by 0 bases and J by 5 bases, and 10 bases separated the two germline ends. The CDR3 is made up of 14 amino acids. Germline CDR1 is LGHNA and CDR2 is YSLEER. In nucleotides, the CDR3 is TGCGCCAGCAGCCAAGACACAGGTATATATGGCTACACCTTC. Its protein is CASSQDTGIYGYTF.

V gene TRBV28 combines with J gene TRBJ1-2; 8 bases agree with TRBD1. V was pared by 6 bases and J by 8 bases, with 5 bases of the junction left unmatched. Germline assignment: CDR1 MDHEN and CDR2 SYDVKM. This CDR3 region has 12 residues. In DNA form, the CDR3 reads TGTGCCAGCAGCCCCCCAGGGGGCGGCTACACCTTC. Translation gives CASSPPGGGYTF.

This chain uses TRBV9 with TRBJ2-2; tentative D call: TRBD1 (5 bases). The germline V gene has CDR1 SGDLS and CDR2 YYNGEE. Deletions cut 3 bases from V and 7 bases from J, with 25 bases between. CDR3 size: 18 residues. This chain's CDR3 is CASSASIAGRVGGGELFF. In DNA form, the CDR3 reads TGTGCCAGCAGCGCCTCCATTGCAGGCAGGGTGGGCGGCGGGGAGCTGTTTTTT.